Given below is one TCR beta chain in context. Its target is unknown. The data derive from a study of siplizumab effects on memory and regulatory T cells. Per the germline V gene, CDR1 is LNHDA and CDR2 is SQIVND (reference sequence). The CDR3 totals 13 residues. V was cut by 6 bases and J by 6 bases, with 15 bases left in between. Per sample, 80,000 to 100,000 TCR templates underwent assay. TCRdb's table, derived via immunoSEQ multiplex PCR, lists solely in-frame clones and lacks some. This table has around 87,000 clones, 80% to 90% appearing once. Findings and caveats of the study: A major contribution to the alloresponse seemed to be made by naive T cells, which seemed more diverse than memory cells.

This receptor was taken from a human donor in good health. The chain joins TRBV19 to TRBJ2-7; the D gene is possibly TRBD2 (6 bases). Material for sequencing was CD4+ T cells sorted from blood. CDR3 sequence: CASSPNLGGEQYF. CDR3 coding DNA: TGTGCCAGTAGCCCGAATCTCGGGGGCGAGCAGTACTTC.